This entry lists 11 T cell receptor beta chains sequenced from one sample in a study of early T cells in non-severe SARS-CoV-2 infection. TCRdb redid the calling of the 5' RACE reads with MiXCR, one entry per CDR3 protein. The sample lists about 48,000 distinct CDR3 sequences, under 7.5% occurring once. The source was whole blood, collected at baseline. The receptors derive from an adult who was a healthcare worker with PCR-confirmed SARS-CoV-2 infection or an uninfected control (not recorded which).

This chain connects TRBV27 to TRBJ2-7; D gene unclear. The V and J ends lost 6 bases and 2 bases respectively, with 11 bases between them. The CDR3 spans 13 residues. The germline V gene has CDR1 MNHEY and CDR2 SMNVEV (reference sequence). This CDR3 reads CASSPGPPYEQYF. CDR3 bases: TGTGCCAGCAGCCCAGGCCCACCCTACGAGCAGTACTTC.

This clonotype was detected many times. The V call is TRBV5-1, the J call TRBJ2-7, with 9 bases aligning to TRBD2. CDR3 length equals 14 residues. Germline CDR1 SGHRS, CDR2 YFSETQ. The J segment lost 3 bases and the V segment lost 0 bases, leaving 1 base of the junction unmatched. The CDR3 DNA reads as TGCGCCAGCAGCTTGGGGACTAGCGACTACGAGCAGTACTTC. Protein: CASSLGTSDYEQYF.

The chain links TRBV18 to TRBJ2-1, with 14 bases matching TRBD2. V trimming: 4 bases; J trimming: 8 bases; junction bases outside the gene matches: 4. The CDR3 contains 15 residues. In germline, CDR1 is KGHSH, CDR2 LQKENI. The CDR3 protein is CASSRTGLAGDEQFF. The CDR3 coding sequence is TGTGCCAGCTCACGGACGGGACTAGCGGGAGATGAGCAGTTCTTC.

Written as DNA, the CDR3 is TGCAGCGCCGGGACTAGTAACGGGGAGCTGTTTTTT. Protein sequence: CSAGTSNGELFF. This chain connects TRBV29-1 to TRBJ2-2, with 8 bases fitting TRBD2. CDR1 SQVTM and CDR2 ANQGSEA come from the germline V gene. The trim removed 7 bases at V and 7 bases at J, leaving 5 bases unmatched. The CDR3 has 12 amino acids.

This clonotype was counted only a few times. V usage is TRBV12-3 or TRBV12-4 and J usage is TRBJ2-5; D not certain. Trimming cost V 6 bases and J 7 bases, with 15 bases left between them. The CDR3 is 13 residues long. CDR3 in amino acids: CASRVTRVGTQYF. The CDR3 DNA reads as TGTGCCAGCAGGGTGACTCGGGTTGGGACCCAGTACTTC.

The rearrangement links TRBV15 to TRBJ2-5; possible D gene TRBD1, 5 bases. Trimming left V 1 base short and J 0 bases short, with 6 bases between. Per the germline V gene, CDR1 is LNHNV and CDR2 is YYDKDF (reference sequence). CDR3 length: 14 amino acids. The CDR3 reads CATSRGTHQETQYF. The DNA of the CDR3 is TGTGCCACCAGCAGAGGGACACACCAAGAGACCCAGTACTTC.

The chain couples TRBV6-5 to TRBJ1-1; D is uncertain. The germline gives CDR1 MNHEY, CDR2 SVGAGI. V was shortened by 2 bases and J by 2 bases, with 15 bases between the two germline ends. This CDR3 is built from 16 residues. Here the CDR3 reads CASSYRIQRTNTEAFF. DNA of the CDR3: TGTGCCAGCAGTTACAGAATCCAACGAACTAACACTGAAGCTTTCTTT.

The rearrangement uses TRBV7-8 and TRBJ2-5; no definite D call. The V gene lost 5 bases and the J gene lost 5 bases, with 18 bases spanning the gap. Germline values: CDR1 SGHVS, CDR2 FQNEAQ. The CDR3 length is 15 residues. DNA of the CDR3: TGTGCCAGCAGCAAGACCCATAACCTACTGGAGACCCAGTACTTC. It translates to CASSKTHNLLETQYF.

This clonotype was seen only a few times. The chain links TRBV4-2 to TRBJ2-2, with no clear D. The CDR3 totals 13 residues. V was cut by 5 bases and J by 6 bases, with 10 bases left in between. Germline V lookup: CDR1 LGHNA, CDR2 YNFKEQ. The CDR3 here is CASSGRVSGELFF. The CDR3 DNA reads as TGTGCCAGCAGCGGACGGGTTTCCGGGGAGCTGTTTTTT.

This sequence joins TRBV24-1 and TRBJ2-3; 8 bases agree with TRBD2. Trimming removed 5 bases from V and 2 bases from J; junction bases left unmatched: 11. The CDR3 loop spans 17 amino acids. Looked up from germline, CDR1 is KGHDR and CDR2 is SFDVKD. CDR3 loop: CATSAPTGGRLTDTQYF. CDR3 nucleotides: TGTGCCACCAGTGCCCCGACTGGCGGGAGGCTCACAGATACGCAGTATTTT.

This clonotype has ten or more counts. This rearrangement joins TRBV18 to TRBJ2-1, with 7 bases identical to TRBD1. Germline V CDR1 and CDR2: KGHSH, LQKENI. V lost 3 bases and J lost 4; bases outside the gene matches: 6. CDR3 length: 15 amino acids. CDR3 in DNA: TGTGCCAGCTCACCTGGGACAGTGTTTTACAATGAGCAGTTCTTC. Its translation is CASSPGTVFYNEQFF.